The 18 T cell receptor beta chains reported below all come from one sample, sequenced in a study of T cell responses to AZD1222 COVID-19 vaccine. Assay: immunoSEQ multiplex PCR; the TCRdb copy retains only in-frame clones and omits some. The repertoire consists of 150,000 to 200,000 clones, with 85% to 95% occurring once and the leading ten covering 10%. Here the sequenced sample was peripheral blood, taken on day 0 of AZD1222 vaccination. These receptors all come from an adult in good health.

This clone was observed once. The genes are TRBV4-1 and TRBJ1-6; no clear D. CDR1 is MGHRA and CDR2 is YSYEKL in the germline V gene. The CDR3 covers 12 residues. Trimming removed 1 base from V and 14 bases from J, with 9 bases in between. The CDR3 loop reads CASSQVIGTLHF. The CDR3 nucleotides read TGCGCCAGCAGCCAAGTTATAGGGACCCTCCACTTT.

The CDR3 loop reads CATSDSKRGQWGETQYF. Here the CDR3 DNA reads TGTGCCACCAGTGATAGTAAGAGGGGGCAATGGGGAGAGACCCAGTACTTC. The chain couples TRBV24-1 to TRBJ2-5; TRBD1 matches 7 bases. Germline values: CDR1 KGHDR, CDR2 SFDVKD. Trimming at V came to 3 bases and at J to 4 bases, leaving 13 bases not matched to a gene. The CDR3 is 17 residues long.

In this sample, this clone turned up once. This rearrangement joins TRBV23-1 to TRBJ1-3, with 7 positions matching TRBD1. TRBV23-1 is flagged as an ORF with uncertain function. The ends lost 8 bases at V and 3 bases at J; junction bases unmatched: 10. The CDR3 runs 15 residues. The CDR3 DNA sequence: TGCGCCAGCTTAATGGGACAGCTTATTGGAAACACCATATATTTT. Translation: CASLMGQLIGNTIYF.

V and J are TRBV19 and TRBJ2-1; 7 nucleotides align to TRBD2. CDR3 length: 12 residues. CDR1 and CDR2 from the germline V gene are LNHDA and SQIVND (reference sequence). V shed 10 bases and J 3 bases; nucleotides not matched to a gene: 3. CDR3 amino acids: CATRGDYNEQFF. The CDR3 DNA reads as TGTGCCACCCGGGGGGACTACAATGAGCAGTTCTTC.

The rearrangement uses TRBV6-2 or TRBV6-3 and TRBJ1-6; D not certain. The germline V gene encodes CDR1 MNHEY and CDR2 SVGEGT. The CDR3 runs to 14 residues. Trimming stripped 2 bases from V and 7 bases from J, with 9 bases between. The DNA of the CDR3 is TGTGCCAGCAGTTACGCCGCAGGAAATTCACCCCTCCACTTT. Translation: CASSYAAGNSPLHF.

The rearrangement links TRBV6-6 to TRBJ2-1; D gene ambiguous. Trimming stripped 6 bases from V and 6 bases from J, with 15 bases between. The CDR3 contains 14 residues. The germline V gene encodes CDR1 MNHNY and CDR2 SVGAGI (reference sequence). The CDR3 nucleotides read TGTGCCAGCAGGATAGGTGGTTTGGGCAATGAGCAGTTCTTC. This translates into CASRIGGLGNEQFF.

The rearrangement links TRBV7-8 to TRBJ1-2, with 7 nucleotides matching TRBD1. The germline CDR1 and CDR2 sequences are SGHVS and FQNEAQ. Trimming cost V 8 bases and J 1 base; bases outside gene matches: 7. The CDR3 has 14 amino acids. The chain's CDR3 is CASLNGTVNYGYTF. In DNA form, the CDR3 reads TGTGCCAGCCTCAATGGGACAGTTAACTATGGCTACACCTTC.

This chain joins TRBV11-2 and TRBJ1-1; D gene ambiguous. Trimming stripped 7 bases from V and 1 base from J, with 16 bases between. CDR1 and CDR2 (germline): SGHAT, FQNNGV. The CDR3 extends over 15 amino acids. The DNA for the CDR3 is TGTGCCAGCACCGACCCGAGAGGGCGGAACACTGAAGCTTTCTTT. Amino acids: CASTDPRGRNTEAFF. Together with reference TRBV11-2 and TRBJ1-1, the CDR3 gives the full variable domain: EAGVAQSPRYKIIEKRQSVAFWCNPISGHATLYWYQQILGQGPKLLIQFQNNGVVDDSQLPKDRFSAERLKGVDSTLKIQPAKLEDSAVYLCASTDPRGRNTEAFFGQGTRLTVV.

The rearrangement links TRBV5-1 to TRBJ1-1; 7 nucleotides agree with TRBD1. CDR1 SGHRS and CDR2 YFSETQ come from the germline V gene. Losses at the gene ends were 4 bases for V and 0 bases for J; bases not matched to a gene: 9. The CDR3 consists of 16 residues. The CDR3 spells CASSIGTVGLNTEAFF. CDR3 coding DNA: TGCGCCAGCAGCATTGGGACAGTTGGATTGAACACTGAAGCTTTCTTT.

V usage is TRBV24-1 and J usage is TRBJ1-2; 9 nucleotides line up with TRBD1. The CDR3 is 16 residues long. Trimming took 5 bases from V and 4 from J; bases not matched to a gene: 10. Per the germline V gene, CDR1 is KGHDR and CDR2 is SFDVKD. The CDR3 is CATSGQDRGHSYGYTF. The CDR3 nucleotides read TGTGCCACCAGTGGTCAGGACAGGGGACATAGCTATGGCTACACCTTC.

This clone came up once. The chain carries TRBV24-1 and TRBJ2-1; TRBD2 agrees at 11 bases. Looked up from germline, CDR1 is KGHDR and CDR2 is SFDVKD. The CDR3 runs to 17 residues. Germline trimming cut 4 bases from V and 6 bases from J; bases unmatched to any gene: 10. The CDR3 sequence is CATSDVLAGGNANEQFF. CDR3 sequence (DNA): TGTGCCACCAGTGACGTTCTAGCGGGGGGCAATGCCAATGAGCAGTTCTTC.

CDR3 DNA sequence: TGCGCCAGCAGCCCCGACAGGGAATACACAGATACGCAGTATTTT. As protein: CASSPDREYTDTQYF. The chain has TRBV5-1 and TRBJ2-3, with 7 bases matching TRBD1. The CDR3 runs 15 residues. J was trimmed by 2 bases and V by 4 bases; bases with no gene match: 7. Germline loops: CDR1 SGHRS, CDR2 YFSETQ. The full variable domain, completed using reference TRBV5-1 and TRBJ2-3, is KAGVTQTPRYLIKTRGQQVTLSCSPISGHRSVSWYQQTPGQGLQFLFEYFSETQRNKGNFPGRFSGRQFSNSRSEMNVSTLELGDSALYLCASSPDREYTDTQYFGPGTRLTVL.

This chain links TRBV11-2 with TRBJ1-5; D gene uncertain. CDR3 length equals 15 residues. Trimming took 1 base from V and 0 from J, leaving 7 bases between them. The germline CDR1 and CDR2 sequences are SGHAT and FQNNGV. The CDR3 loop is CASSLAGYSNQPQHF. The CDR3 DNA reads as TGTGCCAGCAGCTTAGCAGGCTATAGCAATCAGCCCCAGCATTTT.

In its sample, this clone was seen once. The gene calls are TRBV19 and TRBJ1-6; 10 bases fit TRBD1. V dropped 6 bases and J dropped 9; count of bases not matched to a gene: 8. This CDR3 is built from 15 residues. CDR1 LNHDA and CDR2 SQIVND come from the germline V gene (reference sequence). The CDR3 spells CASRPPGQGSSPLHF. Written as DNA, the CDR3 is TGTGCCAGTAGGCCTCCGGGACAGGGGAGTTCACCCCTCCACTTT.

This clone was recorded only once. The V and J genes are TRBV6-1 and TRBJ1-5; D is uncertain. The ends were cut back, 2 bases at V and 1 base at J, with 9 bases in the middle. The germline V gene encodes CDR1 MNHNS and CDR2 SASEGT. The CDR3 loop spans 15 amino acids. For the CDR3, the DNA is TGTGCCAGCAGTGAATACGCTCGGAGCAATCAGCCCCAGCATTTT. Translation gives CASSEYARSNQPQHF.

The rearrangement links TRBV6-6 to TRBJ2-7; 11 bases agree with TRBD2. Looked up from germline, CDR1 is MNHNY and CDR2 is SVGAGI (reference sequence). Losses at the gene ends were 5 bases for V and 4 bases for J; bases not matched to a gene: 7. The CDR3 extends over 15 amino acids. The CDR3 sequence: CASSLSGGDRYEQYV. The CDR3 DNA is TGTGCCAGCAGTCTTAGCGGGGGGGACAGGTACGAGCAGTACGTC.

V and J are TRBV4-2 and TRBJ1-4; 8 nucleotides line up with TRBD1. V lost 4 bases to trimming and J lost 7 bases; unmatched junction nucleotides: 5. This CDR3 is built from 14 residues. The germline V gene encodes CDR1 LGHNA and CDR2 YNFKEQ. The DNA for the CDR3 is TGTGCCAGCAGCCCGACAGGGGTGGGTGAAAAACTGTTTTTT. It translates to CASSPTGVGEKLFF.

The chain carries TRBV19 and TRBJ2-1; 9 nucleotides align to TRBD2. This CDR3 has 14 amino acids. CDR1 and CDR2 from the germline V gene are LNHDA and SQIVND (reference sequence). Trimming cost V 9 bases and J 8 bases; bases outside gene matches: 11. Here the CDR3 reads CASTGLAEMDEQFF. CDR3 coding DNA: TGTGCCAGCACGGGACTAGCAGAAATGGATGAGCAGTTCTTC. The full variable domain, completed using reference TRBV19 and TRBJ2-1, is DGGITQSPKYLFRKEGQNVTLSCEQNLNHDAMYWYRQDPGQGLRLIYYSQIVNDFQKGDIAEGYSVSREKKESFPLTVTSAQKNPTAFYLCASTGLAEMDEQFFGPGTRLTVL.